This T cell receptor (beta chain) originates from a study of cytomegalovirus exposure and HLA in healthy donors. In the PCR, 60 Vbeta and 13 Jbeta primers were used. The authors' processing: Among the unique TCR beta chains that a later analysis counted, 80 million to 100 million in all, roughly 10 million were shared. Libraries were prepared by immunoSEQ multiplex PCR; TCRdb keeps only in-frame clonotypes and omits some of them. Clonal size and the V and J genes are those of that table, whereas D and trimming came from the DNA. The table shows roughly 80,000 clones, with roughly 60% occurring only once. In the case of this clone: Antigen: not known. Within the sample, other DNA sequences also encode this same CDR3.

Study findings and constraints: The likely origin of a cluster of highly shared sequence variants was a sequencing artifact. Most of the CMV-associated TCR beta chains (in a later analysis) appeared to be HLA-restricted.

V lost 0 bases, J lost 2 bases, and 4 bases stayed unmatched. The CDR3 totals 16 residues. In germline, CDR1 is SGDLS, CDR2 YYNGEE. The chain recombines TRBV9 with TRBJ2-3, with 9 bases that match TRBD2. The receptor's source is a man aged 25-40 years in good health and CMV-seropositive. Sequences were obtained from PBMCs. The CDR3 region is CASSVASGGFTDTQYF. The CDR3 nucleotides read TGTGCCAGCAGCGTAGCGAGCGGGGGGTTCACAGATACGCAGTATTTT. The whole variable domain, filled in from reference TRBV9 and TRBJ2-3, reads DSGVTQTPKHLITATGQRVTLRCSPRSGDLSVYWYQQSLDQGLQFLIQYYNGEERAKGNILERFSAQQFPDLHSELNLSSLELGDSALYFCASSVASGGFTDTQYFGPGTRLTVL.